This T cell receptor (beta chain) was recovered during a study of control samples from healthy donors and cancer patients. Germline V CDR1 and CDR2: MGHRA, YSYEKL. Trimming cost V 6 bases and J 0 bases; bases outside gene matches: 5. The CDR3 is 15 amino acids. The protocol was immunoSEQ multiplex PCR, while the TCRdb copy is restricted to in-frame clones and leaves out a portion. This table holds over 100,000 clones, about 89% found once. The V call is TRBV4-1, the J call TRBJ2-1; 7 bases fit TRBD1. The clonotype comes from a woman aged 50 to 60 in good health. The sequenced sample consisted of blood. For the CDR3, the DNA is TGCGCCAGCAGAAAGACAGGGAGCTCCTACAATGAGCAGTTCTTC. Protein: CASRKTGSSYNEQFF.